This T cell receptor (beta chain) was observed in a study of a mutant IDH1 vaccine in newly diagnosed glioma (dated by TCRdb to the early 2020s). Looking at the study overall: Patients were given eight vaccinations, in weeks 1, 3, 5, 7, 11, 15, 19 and 23, which matched visits V03 through V10. In the chemotherapy-containing groups, vaccination started alongside temozolomide cycles, whereas in patients who had radiotherapy alone it started 4-6 weeks after radiotherapy. Of the 30 or so patients who were treated, around 62% were male and around 38% were female, and the mean age was approximately 40 years. Before enrollment, most patients had been given radiochemotherapy with temozolomide as standard therapy, while the rest had received either radiotherapy alone or temozolomide alone. Peripheral blood was drawn at six visits: V03 (baseline), V05, V07, V10, V12 and V13. Longitudinal TCRB deep sequencing was done for some 26 treated patients, wherever samples were available for exploratory analyses.

Overall study results and their limits: No apparent relationship was observed between pseudoprogression and alterations in the top peripheral T cell clonotypes detected by TCRB sequencing. Immune responses induced by the vaccine were seen in roughly 92% of patients across multiple MHC alleles. It was noted by the authors that analyses of patient blood samples could not be reproduced owing to sample limitations. PBMC samples for TCRB deep sequencing were selected based on availability.

The time point label, as the study defines it: week 23, last vaccination. Each vaccine dose, consisting of 300 ug of a 20-mer mutant IDH1 peptide in Montanide, was administered subcutaneously with topical imiquimod. All donors had newly diagnosed IDH1-mutant astrocytomas of WHO grade 3 or 4 that showed loss of nuclear ATRX. The samples were drawn from NOA16, a multicentre, single-arm, open-label phase I trial in Germany that tested a mutant IDH1 peptide vaccine in humans for the first time. Genomic DNA for TCRB sequencing was extracted from EDTA blood using the DNeasy Blood and Tissue Kit. As to this clone: No antigen is known for it. Per-base quality was not reported, and no clone a single base away is much larger than it.

The library was produced with the immunoSEQ multiplex PCR assay. The hsTCRB Kit was used according to the manufacturer's protocol to amplify rearranged TCR beta chain sequences. Sequencing of TCRB libraries was carried out on an Illumina MiSeq. Regarding the original processing steps: The kit vendor's proprietary platform handled demultiplexing, trimming and gene mapping. TCRdb's version of the immuneACCESS table is confined to in-frame rearrangements and falls short of the full clone set. An unresolved V gene accounts for under half of the shortfall where checked; the remainder is of unknown origin. For V, J and clone size, that table is used; D and trimming come from the DNA. This sample lists under 14,000 clones; about 91% were detected once. The leading ten clones occupy about 5.2% of the sample. The germline V and J ends show losses of 2 bases and 2 bases respectively, and no gene match explains 10 bases of the junction. From cysteine to phenylalanine, the CDR3 is 17 amino acids long. Only CDR3 DNA is held: 51 bases, read in frame from base 1. According to the germline V gene, CDR1 reads SGHAT and CDR2 reads FQNNGV.

This TCR came from a woman in her thirties or forties with glioma. Some clones in this sample may be carry-over from other donors' samples. This sequence uses TRBV11-2 and TRBJ1-1, with TRBD1 matching 8 junction bases. This material consisted of PBMCs, taken from a glioma patient whose treatment included an IDH1 peptide vaccine. The DNA reads as follows: TGTGCCAGCAGCTTAAGGGGTCAGGGGGCGGTCAACACTGAAGCTTTCTTT. Its translation reads: CASSLRGQGAVNTEAFF.